These 28 T cell receptor beta chains were all obtained from the same sample, sequenced in a study of blood T cell repertoires in COVID-19. Method: immunoSEQ multiplex PCR; TCRdb's copy keeps in-frame clones and lacks some. This sample has about 280,000 clones; approximately 86% occur once, and the top ten carry 8.5% to 9%. Material for sequencing was peripheral blood. Every receptor here comes from a man aged 40-50 years with active or convalescent COVID-19.

The chain has TRBV7-9 and TRBJ2-5, with 9 bases fitting TRBD2. V was clipped by 5 bases and J by 3 bases; unmatched bases: 13. The CDR3 contains 17 residues. Germline assignment: CDR1 SEHNR and CDR2 FQNEAQ (reference sequence). CDR3 bases: TGTGCCAGCAGCCCCCCCTTGGCTAGCGGGATGGAAGAGACCCAGTACTTC. This codes for CASSPPLASGMEETQYF.

This clone has just one count. The V and J genes are TRBV7-9 and TRBJ1-2; D call uncertain. The CDR3 covers 12 residues. CDR1 is SEHNR, CDR2 FQNEAQ, per germline (reference sequence). Trimming removed 4 bases from V and 3 bases from J, with 6 bases in between. The CDR3 DNA follows: TGTGCCAGCAGCTCCGGTGACTATGGCTACACCTTC. This codes for CASSSGDYGYTF.

This clone was detected only once. This sequence joins TRBV7-2 and TRBJ2-5; 11 bases agree with TRBD2. The CDR3 runs to 15 residues. CDR1 SGHTA and CDR2 FQGNSA come from the germline V gene. V shed 1 base and J 6 bases; nucleotides not matched to a gene: 4. CDR3 nucleotide sequence: TGTGCCAGCAGCTTAGGCGTAGCGGGGGGGAAGACCCAGTACTTC. Its translation: CASSLGVAGGKTQYF.

The chain has TRBV19 and TRBJ1-2; 8 bases map to TRBD1. The CDR3 covers 13 residues. V was clipped by 10 bases and J by 8 bases; unmatched bases: 12. CDR1 LNHDA and CDR2 SQIVND come from the germline V gene (reference sequence). CDR3 sequence reads: CATGTGPGGGYTF. CDR3 sequence (DNA): TGTGCCACCGGGACAGGTCCTGGAGGGGGCTACACCTTC. Using reference TRBV19 and TRBJ1-2 for the parts outside the CDR3, the full variable domain is DGGITQSPKYLFRKEGQNVTLSCEQNLNHDAMYWYRQDPGQGLRLIYYSQIVNDFQKGDIAEGYSVSREKKESFPLTVTSAQKNPTAFYLCATGTGPGGGYTFGSGTRLTVV.

This clone was found a few times. The rearrangement links TRBV6-5 to TRBJ1-1; 7 bases are a match to TRBD1. With V trimmed by 7 bases and J by 0 bases, 5 bases remained unmatched. The CDR3 is 14 amino acids. Germline-derived CDR1 and CDR2 are MNHEY and SVGAGI. The DNA for the CDR3 is TGTGCCAGCACCGGACAGGAAATGAACACTGAAGCTTTCTTT. Its translation: CASTGQEMNTEAFF.

In this sample, this clone turned up a few times. The rearrangement joins TRBV2 to TRBJ1-5, with a tentative D call TRBD1 (5 bases). From germline, CDR1 is SNHLY and CDR2 FYNNEI. The CDR3 length is 14 residues. V lost 6 bases and J lost 4, with 13 bases in between. As DNA, the CDR3 is TGTGCCAGCAGCGGTGGAGGGGTGAATCAGCCCCAGCATTTT. Translated, it gives CASSGGGVNQPQHF.

V and J are TRBV29-1 and TRBJ2-3; a possible D gene is TRBD1 (6 bases). Germline lookup yields CDR1 SQVTM and CDR2 ANQGSEA. Trimming shortened V by 4 bases and J by 9 bases, and 11 bases separated the two germline ends. The CDR3 has 11 amino acids. The CDR3 nucleotides read TGCAGCGTTGGCCGACAGGCGACGCAGTATTTT. It specifies CSVGRQATQYF.

The rearrangement uses TRBV28 and TRBJ1-2, with D tentatively TRBD1 (5 bases). This CDR3 spans 14 amino acids. The germline V and J ends were trimmed by 5 bases and 8 bases, with 18 bases remaining between them. From germline, CDR1 is MDHEN and CDR2 SYDVKM. CDR3 nucleotide sequence: TGTGCCAGCAGTACGGACACCTACCTGCGGGGCTACACCTTC. Translating it yields CASSTDTYLRGYTF.

This sequence joins TRBV27 and TRBJ1-1; D is possibly TRBD1 (6 bases). Germline lookup yields CDR1 MNHEY and CDR2 SMNVEV (reference sequence). The CDR3 sequence is 14 residues long. V was clipped by 6 bases and J by 5 bases, with 16 bases between them. CDR3 nucleotides: TGTGCCAGCAGCCTAACAGGGCCCTCAACTGAAGCTTTCTTT. It yields the protein CASSLTGPSTEAFF.

This rearrangement joins TRBV6-5 to TRBJ1-4, with unresolved D. The CDR3 is 14 residues long. The V end was cut by 8 bases, the J end by 5 bases, with 15 bases between. CDR1 is MNHEY and CDR2 is SVGAGI in the germline V gene. CDR3 in DNA: TGTGCCAGCTCCCTCTCGGGGTCCAATGAAAAACTGTTTTTT. Its translation is CASSLSGSNEKLFF.

The chain has TRBV19 and TRBJ1-2; D unresolved. The ends were cut back, 6 bases at V and 2 bases at J, with 13 bases in the middle. The CDR3 contains 14 residues. CDR1 and CDR2 from the germline V gene are LNHDA and SQIVND (reference sequence). The CDR3, as DNA: TGTGCCAGTAGGGCGGGATCTGTGAACTATGGCTACACCTTC. This encodes CASRAGSVNYGYTF. Variable domain in full (rest from reference TRBV19 and TRBJ1-2): DGGITQSPKYLFRKEGQNVTLSCEQNLNHDAMYWYRQDPGQGLRLIYYSQIVNDFQKGDIAEGYSVSREKKESFPLTVTSAQKNPTAFYLCASRAGSVNYGYTFGSGTRLTVV.

The V gene is TRBV28, the J gene TRBJ2-3; 12 bases are shared with TRBD1. Germline lookup yields CDR1 MDHEN and CDR2 SYDVKM. V lost 1 base, J lost 4 bases, and 3 bases stayed unmatched. This CDR3 has 16 residues. The DNA of the CDR3 is TGTGCCAGCAGTTTATTGGGGACAGGGGGCTCAGATACGCAGTATTTT. Its protein product is CASSLLGTGGSDTQYF.

The genes are TRBV27 and TRBJ1-2, with D perhaps TRBD1 (6 bases). V was shortened by 2 bases and J by 2 bases, with 15 bases between the two germline ends. Germline CDR1 MNHEY, CDR2 SMNVEV (reference sequence). This CDR3 region has 16 residues. CDR3 in amino acids: CASSLTAGGENYGYTF. In nucleotides, the CDR3 is TGTGCCAGCAGTTTAACGGCGGGGGGCGAAAACTATGGCTACACCTTC.

The rearrangement uses TRBV19 and TRBJ2-1; 12 nucleotides agree with TRBD1. Germline values: CDR1 LNHDA, CDR2 SQIVND (reference sequence). Trimming cost V 5 bases and J 5 bases; bases outside gene matches: 7. This CDR3 is built from 16 residues. The chain's CDR3 is CASSAPGQGAHNEQFF. CDR3 nucleotide sequence: TGTGCCAGTAGTGCCCCGGGACAGGGGGCCCACAATGAGCAGTTCTTC.

The genes are TRBV11-2 and TRBJ2-3, with 8 nucleotides matching TRBD2. The trim removed 2 bases at V and 5 bases at J, leaving 6 bases unmatched. CDR1 and CDR2 (germline): SGHAT, FQNNGV. The CDR3 sequence is 15 residues long. This CDR3 is CASSLTTGGGDTQYF. The CDR3 nucleotides read TGTGCCAGCAGCTTAACAACGGGAGGGGGAGATACGCAGTATTTT.

The V and J genes are TRBV4-1 and TRBJ2-5; 13 bases align to TRBD2. This CDR3 has 16 residues. Unmatched junction bases numbered 3, after V lost 1 base and J lost 4 bases. Germline V lookup: CDR1 MGHRA, CDR2 YSYEKL. The CDR3 is CASSQGTSGSRETQYF. The CDR3 coding sequence is TGCGCCAGCAGCCAAGGGACTAGCGGGAGCAGAGAGACCCAGTACTTC.

The genes are TRBV29-1 and TRBJ1-2, with 8 positions matching TRBD1. V trimming: 7 bases; J trimming: 5 bases; junction bases outside the gene matches: 21. The CDR3 spans 17 residues. Germline V CDR1 and CDR2: SQVTM, ANQGSEA. The CDR3 is CSAEDIGTYRGAYGYTF. CDR3 bases: TGCAGCGCGGAGGACATTGGGACCTACAGGGGGGCATATGGCTACACCTTC.

J is TRBJ1-4 and V is TRBV6-5; D ambiguous. V was trimmed by 0 bases and J by 8 bases, leaving 7 bases between them. The germline V gene encodes CDR1 MNHEY and CDR2 SVGAGI. CDR3 length: 13 amino acids. CDR3 sequence: CASSYSEGEKLFF. CDR3 coding DNA: TGTGCCAGCAGTTACTCTGAGGGCGAAAAACTGTTTTTT.

In the case of this clone: Other DNA sequences in the same sample also yield this CDR3. This rearrangement joins TRBV11-2 to TRBJ2-1, with 11 nucleotides matching TRBD2. V was pared by 1 base and J by 4 bases, with 0 bases of the junction left unmatched. From germline, CDR1 is SGHAT and CDR2 FQNNGV. The CDR3 covers 15 residues. The CDR3 protein is CASSLGTSGYNEQFF. The CDR3 DNA reads as TGTGCCAGCAGCTTAGGGACTAGCGGGTACAATGAGCAGTTCTTC.

The V call is TRBV19, the J call TRBJ2-5; the match to TRBD2 covers 8 bases. Germline trimming cut 0 bases from V and 5 bases from J; bases unmatched to any gene: 11. CDR3 length: 17 residues. Germline values: CDR1 LNHDA, CDR2 SQIVND (reference sequence). DNA of the CDR3: TGTGCCAGTAGTATAGATCTAACGACTAGCGCGGAGGAGACCCAGTACTTC. This gives the protein CASSIDLTTSAEETQYF.

The V call is TRBV5-6, the J call TRBJ1-4; no reliable D call. Trimming shortened V by 1 base and J by 5 bases, and 9 bases separated the two germline ends. Germline CDR1 and CDR2: SGHDT and YYEEEE. The CDR3 consists of 14 residues. The CDR3 reads CASSLPILNEKLFF. In DNA form, the CDR3 reads TGTGCCAGCAGCTTGCCTATCCTCAATGAAAAACTGTTTTTT.

The V and J genes are TRBV6-5 and TRBJ2-2; D possibly corresponds to TRBD1 (6 bases). Germline V gene sequence: CDR1 MNHEY, CDR2 SVGAGI. This CDR3 has 13 amino acids. Trimming stripped 6 bases from V and 7 bases from J, with 12 bases between. The CDR3 is CASSTRGHGELFF. In nucleotides, the CDR3 is TGTGCCAGCAGCACCAGGGGCCACGGGGAGCTGTTTTTT.

J is TRBJ2-1 and V is TRBV4-1; possibly TRBD2 for D (6 bases). V lost 3 bases, J lost 5 bases, and 17 bases lay in between. The CDR3 spans 16 residues. The V gene's germline CDR1 is MGHRA and CDR2 YSYEKL. CDR3 sequence: CASSHPGGLGDNEQFF. As DNA, the CDR3 is TGCGCCAGCAGCCACCCCGGGGGACTCGGGGACAATGAGCAGTTCTTC.

V gene TRBV11-3 combines with J gene TRBJ2-1; 9 positions agree with TRBD2. The germline CDR1 and CDR2 sequences are SGHNT and YENEEA. The CDR3 runs 18 residues. The V and J ends lost 1 base and 0 bases, in that order; junction bases with no gene match: 7. CDR3 in amino acids: CASSLASSGTASYNEQFF. The CDR3 coding sequence is TGTGCCAGCAGCTTAGCCTCTAGCGGGACTGCCTCCTACAATGAGCAGTTCTTC.

The chain employs TRBV5-1 and TRBJ2-3; possible D gene TRBD2, 6 bases. CDR1 and CDR2 (germline): SGHRS, YFSETQ. V gave up 4 bases and J gave up 0 bases, with 15 bases separating them. The CDR3 is 16 amino acids. The CDR3 coding sequence is TGCGCCAGCAGCCCGGGGGACTTACCTAGCACAGATACGCAGTATTTT. Translating it yields CASSPGDLPSTDTQYF. Based on the CDR3 plus reference TRBV5-1 and TRBJ2-3, the full variable domain is KAGVTQTPRYLIKTRGQQVTLSCSPISGHRSVSWYQQTPGQGLQFLFEYFSETQRNKGNFPGRFSGRQFSNSRSEMNVSTLELGDSALYLCASSPGDLPSTDTQYFGPGTRLTVL.

The genes are TRBV9 and TRBJ2-5, with D perhaps TRBD2 (6 bases). The CDR3 runs to 13 residues. V was trimmed by 0 bases and J by 7 bases, leaving 10 bases between them. CDR1 is SGDLS and CDR2 is YYNGEE in the germline V gene. The chain's CDR3 is CASSVEGGSTQYF. In nucleotides, the CDR3 is TGTGCCAGCAGCGTAGAAGGAGGGTCGACCCAGTACTTC.

The chain combines TRBV19 with TRBJ1-4, with TRBD1 matching 9 bases. Trimming cost V 7 bases and J 7 bases; bases outside gene matches: 13. The length of the CDR3 is 16 residues. The V gene's germline CDR1 is LNHDA and CDR2 SQIVND (reference sequence). The CDR3 nucleotides are TGTGCCAGTAAGGCGGACAGGGGATTTAGAAGTGAAAAACTGTTTTTT. Its protein is CASKADRGFRSEKLFF. Combining the CDR3 with reference TRBV19 and TRBJ1-4 gives the whole variable domain DGGITQSPKYLFRKEGQNVTLSCEQNLNHDAMYWYRQDPGQGLRLIYYSQIVNDFQKGDIAEGYSVSREKKESFPLTVTSAQKNPTAFYLCASKADRGFRSEKLFFGSGTQLSVL.

V usage is TRBV12-3 or TRBV12-4 and J usage is TRBJ1-2; tentatively, D is TRBD1 (6 bases). The CDR3 extends over 12 amino acids. Trimming pared 10 bases from V and 8 bases from J, leaving 17 bases between. The CDR3 DNA reads TGTGCCACTCAGCGGGGGCGCGAAGGCTACACCTTC. This codes for CATQRGREGYTF.